The clone carrying this T cell receptor beta chain was observed a few times. TCR beta CDR3 sequences were amplified from RNA transcripts. First-round RT-PCR targeting the TCR CDR3 was performed with the HTBI primer set. TCRdb re-analysed the multiplex PCR reads in MiXCR, keeping a single row per CDR3 protein. The data hold some 690,000 distinct CDR3 sequences, with roughly 17% observed a single time. The data belong to a study of T cells in Graves' hyperthyroidism and ophthalmopathy. An absence of ophthalmopathy progression within 18 months meant stable Graves' hyperthyroidism. Together with thyroid ultrasound, orbital computed tomography, serum thyroxine and TRAb, clinical symptoms were used for diagnoses. The sequenced material came from blood. The TCR sequence derives from a man aged 50-60 years with Graves' hyperthyroidism.

CDR3 DNA: TGTGCCACCAGTGACGGACTCTCCTACGAGCAGTACTTC. Protein sequence: CATSDGLSYEQYF. The rearrangement joins TRBV24-1 to TRBJ2-7; TRBD2 is a possible D gene (5 bases). V lost 4 bases and J lost 0, with 6 bases in between. Germline loops: CDR1 KGHDR, CDR2 SFDVKD. The CDR3 consists of 13 residues.